This entry describes one T cell receptor (beta chain). This sample was taken from a study of blood T cell repertoires in COVID-19. Sequencing used immunoSEQ multiplex PCR; TCRdb keeps in-frame clones, though not all of them. This repertoire shows about 18,000 clones, just over 90% found once; its top ten account for about 16%. Trimming cost V 0 bases and J 2 bases, with 8 bases left between them. Germline V gene data show CDR1 as KGHSH and CDR2 as LQKENI. The CDR3 extends over 14 amino acids. V is TRBV18 and J is TRBJ2-7; D gene unclear. The receptor's source is a human donor in a cohort sampled during active COVID-19. The specimen sequenced was peripheral blood. The CDR3 coding sequence is TGTGCCAGCTCACCACCGGTGAGGACCTACGAGCAGTACTTC. It specifies CASSPPVRTYEQYF.